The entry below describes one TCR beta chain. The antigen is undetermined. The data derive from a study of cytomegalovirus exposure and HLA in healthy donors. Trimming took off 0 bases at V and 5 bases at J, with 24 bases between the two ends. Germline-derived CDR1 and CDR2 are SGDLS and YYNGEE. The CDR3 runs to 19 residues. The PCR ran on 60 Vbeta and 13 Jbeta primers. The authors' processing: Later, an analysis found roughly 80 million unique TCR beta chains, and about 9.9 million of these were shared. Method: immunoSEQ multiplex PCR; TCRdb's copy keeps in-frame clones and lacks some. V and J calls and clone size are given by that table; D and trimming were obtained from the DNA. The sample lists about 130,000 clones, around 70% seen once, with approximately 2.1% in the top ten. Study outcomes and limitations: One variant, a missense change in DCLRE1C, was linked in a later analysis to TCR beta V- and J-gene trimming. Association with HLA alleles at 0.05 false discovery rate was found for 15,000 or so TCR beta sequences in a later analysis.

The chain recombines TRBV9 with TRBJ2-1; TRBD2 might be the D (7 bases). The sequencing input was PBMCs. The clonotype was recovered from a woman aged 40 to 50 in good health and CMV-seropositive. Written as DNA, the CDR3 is TGTGCCAGCAGCGTAGGCCTAGCGGAGGAGGGGGGCAGAAACAATGAGCAGTTCTTC. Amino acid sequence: CASSVGLAEEGGRNNEQFF.